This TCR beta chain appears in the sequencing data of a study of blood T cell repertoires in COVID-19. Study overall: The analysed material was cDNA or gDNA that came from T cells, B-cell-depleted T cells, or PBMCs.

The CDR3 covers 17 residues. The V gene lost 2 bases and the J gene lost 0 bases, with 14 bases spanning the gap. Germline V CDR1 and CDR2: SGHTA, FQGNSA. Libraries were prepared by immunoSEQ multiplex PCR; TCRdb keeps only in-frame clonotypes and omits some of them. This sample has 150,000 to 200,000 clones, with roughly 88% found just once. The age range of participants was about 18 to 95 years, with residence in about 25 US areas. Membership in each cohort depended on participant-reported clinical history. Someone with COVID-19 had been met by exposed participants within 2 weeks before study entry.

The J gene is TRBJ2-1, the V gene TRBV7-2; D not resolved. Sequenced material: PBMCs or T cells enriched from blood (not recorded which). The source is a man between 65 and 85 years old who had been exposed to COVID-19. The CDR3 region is CASSLPSRLVSYNEQFF. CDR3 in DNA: TGTGCCAGCAGCTTACCTTCGAGGCTAGTCTCCTACAATGAGCAGTTCTTC.